The 26 T cell receptor beta chains presented below share a single source sample, sequenced in a study of blood T cell repertoires in COVID-19. The data were produced by immunoSEQ multiplex PCR, yet TCRdb's version contains in-frame clones alone and is incomplete. The sample gives 350,000 to 400,000 clones, around 92% of which show up once; 1.7% is in the top ten. Sequenced material: PBMCs or T cells enriched from blood (not recorded which). All receptors derive from a woman aged 25 to 39 who had recovered from COVID-19.

The chain uses TRBV13 and TRBJ1-2; no firm D call. Germline CDR1 PRHDT, CDR2 FYEKMQ (reference sequence). V dropped 7 bases and J dropped 13 bases, with 13 bases sitting between them. The length of the CDR3 is 10 residues. In nucleotides, the CDR3 is TGTGCCAGCACCATCACTCGAGTCACCTTC. Its protein product is CASTITRVTF.

Only a few counts were recorded for this clone. V gene TRBV18 combines with J gene TRBJ1-1; maybe TRBD1 (6 bases). The CDR3 totals 14 residues. Per the germline V gene, CDR1 is KGHSH and CDR2 is LQKENI. Trimming stripped 0 bases from V and 1 base from J, with 6 bases between. The CDR3 region is CASSPPGQNTEAFF. CDR3 nucleotide sequence: TGTGCCAGCTCACCACCGGGACAGAACACTGAAGCTTTCTTT.

J is TRBJ1-6 and V is TRBV10-3; 7 nucleotides line up with TRBD1. CDR1 and CDR2 from the germline V gene are ENHRY and SYGVKD. V shed 5 bases and J 9 bases; nucleotides not matched to a gene: 10. This CDR3 comprises 15 residues. The CDR3 reads CAISPFQGEGSPLHF. The CDR3 DNA follows: TGTGCCATCAGTCCCTTTCAGGGGGAAGGTTCACCCCTCCACTTT.

This chain uses TRBV18 with TRBJ1-5; the D is unclear. Trimming cost V 2 bases and J 5 bases, with 10 bases left between them. CDR3 size: 14 residues. Looked up from germline, CDR1 is KGHSH and CDR2 is LQKENI. CDR3 coding DNA: TGTGCCAGCTCACCAAACAGCAACCATCAGCCCCAGCATTTT. Translated, it gives CASSPNSNHQPQHF.

The chain carries TRBV6-5 and TRBJ1-5; D is unclear. The CDR3 spans 14 residues. CDR1 is MNHEY and CDR2 is SVGAGI in the germline V gene. V was clipped by 5 bases and J by 9 bases, with 17 bases between them. CDR3 nucleotides: TGTGCCAGCAGTCGTTCCCTAGCTGCGGGGCCCCAGCATTTT. Translating it yields CASSRSLAAGPQHF.

The chain uses TRBV27 and TRBJ2-7, with D possibly being TRBD2 (5 bases). This CDR3 is built from 18 residues. V was shortened by 4 bases and J by 2 bases, with 24 bases between the two germline ends. Germline assignment: CDR1 MNHEY and CDR2 SMNVEV (reference sequence). CDR3 sequence reads: CASSSSEDLRQGPYEQYF. In nucleotides, the CDR3 is TGTGCCAGCAGTTCGTCGGAGGATCTCCGCCAAGGTCCCTACGAGCAGTACTTC.

This chain joins TRBV4-1 and TRBJ1-2; perhaps TRBD1 as D (5 bases). V was shortened by 0 bases and J by 5 bases, with 10 bases between the two germline ends. The CDR3 is 14 residues long. Germline V gives CDR1 MGHRA, CDR2 YSYEKL. CDR3: CASSQESSGYGYTF. The CDR3 DNA reads as TGCGCCAGCAGCCAAGAATCGTCAGGGTATGGCTACACCTTC.

The chain has TRBV6-5 and TRBJ1-1; 7 bases map to TRBD1. Germline V lookup: CDR1 MNHEY, CDR2 SVGAGI. The ends lost 5 bases at V and 6 bases at J; junction bases unmatched: 12. This CDR3 comprises 15 residues. The CDR3 sequence: CASSSRQGGSAEAFF. The CDR3 DNA is TGTGCCAGCAGTAGTAGACAGGGTGGTTCCGCTGAAGCTTTCTTT.

This clone has just a few counts. V gene TRBV28 combines with J gene TRBJ2-7; 8 bases agree with TRBD1. Germline CDR1 and CDR2: MDHEN and SYDVKM. Losses at the gene ends were 2 bases for V and 2 bases for J; bases not matched to a gene: 11. The CDR3 runs to 17 residues. CDR3 loop: CASSLGVRDRYPYEQYF. DNA for the CDR3: TGTGCCAGCAGTTTAGGAGTGAGGGACAGGTACCCCTACGAGCAGTACTTC.

The rearrangement links TRBV10-3 to TRBJ2-7; 8 nucleotides agree with TRBD1. The CDR3 consists of 14 residues. CDR1 ENHRY and CDR2 SYGVKD come from the germline V gene. J was trimmed by 7 bases and V by 4 bases; bases with no gene match: 9. The CDR3 here is CAISGTGKEGEQYF. In nucleotides, the CDR3 is TGTGCCATCAGTGGGACAGGGAAAGAGGGTGAGCAGTACTTC.

The V gene is TRBV5-6, the J gene TRBJ1-1, with no clear D. V was shortened by 2 bases and J by 4 bases, with 12 bases between the two germline ends. CDR3 length equals 14 residues. The germline V gene encodes CDR1 SGHDT and CDR2 YYEEEE. The CDR3 is CASSFWRARTEAFF. The CDR3 nucleotides are TGTGCCAGCAGCTTCTGGAGGGCGCGCACTGAAGCTTTCTTT.

The chain uses TRBV2 and TRBJ1-3; 8 bases agree with TRBD1. The CDR3 totals 16 residues. Germline CDR1 and CDR2: SNHLY and FYNNEI. The V gene end was trimmed by 5 bases and the J gene end by 4 bases; junction bases not matched to a gene: 10. The CDR3: CASSQGAILSGNTIYF. CDR3 sequence (DNA): TGTGCCAGCAGTCAGGGGGCCATTTTATCGGGAAACACCATATATTTT.

The chain carries TRBV2 and TRBJ1-3; D is unresolved. Germline assignment: CDR1 SNHLY and CDR2 FYNNEI. This CDR3 spans 14 amino acids. Deletions cut 4 bases from V and 2 bases from J, with 9 bases between. This chain's CDR3 is CASSVYSPGNTIYF. CDR3 DNA sequence: TGTGCCAGCAGTGTCTATAGTCCTGGAAACACCATATATTTT.

The V gene is TRBV7-9, the J gene TRBJ2-6, with D hard to call. Per germline, CDR1 SEHNR and CDR2 FQNEAQ (reference sequence). The ends were cut back, 5 bases at V and 13 bases at J, with 21 bases in the middle. The CDR3 runs 15 residues. The CDR3 loop is CASSHPTASSEVLTF. The CDR3 region has the DNA TGTGCCAGCAGCCACCCAACAGCCAGCTCTGAGGTCCTGACTTTC.

This clone was detected once. The rearrangement links TRBV7-2 to TRBJ1-5; D gene ambiguous. Looked up from germline, CDR1 is SGHTA and CDR2 is FQGNSA. V lost 1 base, J lost 5 bases, and 12 bases lay in between. The CDR3 is 15 amino acids. CDR3: CASSLGSSDYQPQHF. CDR3 sequence (DNA): TGTGCCAGCAGCTTAGGAAGTTCAGATTATCAGCCCCAGCATTTT.

This clone has just a few counts. The V and J genes are TRBV6-1 and TRBJ2-1, with 7 bases matching TRBD2. The germline V gene has CDR1 MNHNS and CDR2 SASEGT. The CDR3 spans 18 residues. The junction had 13 bases not matched to a gene; V was cut back by 1 base and J by 4 bases. CDR3 nucleotides: TGTGCCAGCAGTGAAGGTCCGGCGGGAGTCAACCCGTACAATGAGCAGTTCTTC. It specifies CASSEGPAGVNPYNEQFF.

The V call is TRBV5-1, the J call TRBJ2-7, with D tentatively TRBD1 (6 bases). Trimming removed 0 bases at V and 5 bases at J, with 18 bases between. The V gene's germline CDR1 is SGHRS and CDR2 YFSETQ. The CDR3 runs to 16 residues. The DNA of the CDR3 is TGCGCCAGCAGCTTGGTCCTGCCAGGACAGCGACACGAGCAGTACTTC. This sequence encodes CASSLVLPGQRHEQYF.

The V call is TRBV3-1 (or the pseudogene TRBV3-2), the J call TRBJ1-5; the D gene is possibly TRBD1 (6 bases). Germline V gene sequence: CDR1 LGHDT, CDR2 YNNKEL (reference sequence). The CDR3 covers 15 residues. V lost 1 base to trimming and J lost 4 bases, with 11 bases between them. The CDR3 coding sequence is TGTGCCAGCAGCCAAGTTGCAGGGGTGAATCAGCCCCAGCATTTT. Encoded protein: CASSQVAGVNQPQHF.

The V call is TRBV19, the J call TRBJ1-2, with D unclear. Germline values: CDR1 LNHDA, CDR2 SQIVND (reference sequence). The CDR3 consists of 16 residues. The V end was cut by 6 bases, the J end by 4 bases, with 21 bases between. The CDR3 sequence is CASRSRRTGEGYGYTF. In DNA form, the CDR3 reads TGTGCCAGTAGGTCGCGTCGTACCGGTGAGGGCTATGGCTACACCTTC.

The table lists this clone with a few counts. The V call is TRBV7-2, the J call TRBJ1-4, with 7 bases fitting TRBD1. Trimming cost V 5 bases and J 1 base; bases outside gene matches: 10. Germline CDR1 SGHTA, CDR2 FQGNSA. CDR3 size: 17 residues. Here the CDR3 DNA reads TGTGCCAGCAGCCCCAGCAGGGGGGCATTAACTAATGAAAAACTGTTTTTT. It translates to CASSPSRGALTNEKLFF.

The V gene is TRBV19, the J gene TRBJ1-1; D may be TRBD1 (5 bases). This CDR3 is built from 13 residues. Germline values: CDR1 LNHDA, CDR2 SQIVND (reference sequence). Between the trimmed V and J ends, which lost 1 base and 8 bases, there was a span of 11 bases. The CDR3: CASSIGSGSEAFF. The DNA of the CDR3 is TGTGCCAGTAGTATAGGATCAGGGTCGGAAGCTTTCTTT.

This chain links TRBV6-5 with TRBJ1-5, with D possibly matching TRBD1 (6 bases). This CDR3 region has 13 residues. Germline CDR1 reads MNHEY; CDR2 reads SVGAGI. Trimming left V 5 bases short and J 7 bases short, with 12 bases between. CDR3 in DNA: TGTGCCAGCAGTCAGGGGTACGGCCAGCCCCAGCATTTT. Amino acids: CASSQGYGQPQHF.

The chain has TRBV12-3 or TRBV12-4 and TRBJ2-7; perhaps TRBD2 as D (6 bases). The V and J ends lost 7 bases and 3 bases respectively, with 13 bases between them. This CDR3 has 13 amino acids. The CDR3 DNA is TGTGCCAGCAAGCCCGGGACTGTCTACGAGCAGTACTTC. Protein product: CASKPGTVYEQYF.

V and J are TRBV2 and TRBJ2-5; no reliable D call. V lost 1 base and J 2 bases, leaving 5 bases between the germline ends. The CDR3 sequence is 13 residues long. Per germline, CDR1 SNHLY and CDR2 FYNNEI. DNA of the CDR3: TGTGCCAGCAGTGAAGAACTACAAGAGACCCAGTACTTC. This gives the protein CASSEELQETQYF.

This chain uses TRBV30 with TRBJ1-4; tentative D call: TRBD1 (5 bases). The V gene lost 0 bases and the J gene lost 7 bases, with 9 bases spanning the gap. In germline, CDR1 is GTSNPN, CDR2 SVGIG (reference sequence). The CDR3 is 13 residues long. CDR3 sequence (DNA): TGTGCCTGGAGTGTATCCAGGGCTGAAAAACTGTTTTTT. This gives the protein CAWSVSRAEKLFF.

The chain recombines TRBV3-1 (or the pseudogene TRBV3-2) with TRBJ2-1, with D unclear. Trimming took 2 bases from V and 8 from J, leaving 10 bases between them. The CDR3 runs 13 residues. The V gene's germline CDR1 is LGHDT and CDR2 YNNKEL (reference sequence). The CDR3 sequence: CASSQPPFDEQFF. Here the CDR3 DNA reads TGTGCCAGCAGCCAACCCCCTTTTGATGAGCAGTTCTTC.